The present TCR beta chain was sequenced within a study of T-cell reconstitution after alpha-beta-depleted transplantation in children. General study points: One year after transplant, T-cell counts and diversity came mostly from newly produced T cells. At around two months after transplant, the alpha-beta T cells were reportedly derived from several hundred expanded clones that came from non-depleted graft cells. Certain patients had high TCRbeta diversity at day 60, and it came from recipient T cells and thymic progenitors that survived.

This clonotype was observed many times. Its antigen remains unidentified. TCRbeta library preparation incorporated unique molecular identifiers. Each CDR3 protein gets one entry after TCRdb re-called the PCR reads with MiXCR. Seen here are approximately 350,000 distinct CDR3 sequences, 15% to 20% observed once, and the top ten hold roughly 41%. CDR3 size: 13 residues. The J segment lost 2 bases and the V segment lost 6 bases, leaving 3 bases of the junction unmatched. Here the sequenced sample was PBMCs, mostly from graft donor cells, taken 360 days after TCRalphabeta/CD19-depleted stem cell transplant. V and J are TRBV12-3 or TRBV12-4 and TRBJ2-7; 8 bases are shared with TRBD1. This TCR was recovered from a male patient aged 2-9 years who had a stem cell transplant for acute lymphoblastic leukemia, so the T cells may come from the graft donor. The DNA for the CDR3 is TGTGCCAGCAGCGGGACAGGTCCCTACGAGCAGTACTTC. It translates to CASSGTGPYEQYF.